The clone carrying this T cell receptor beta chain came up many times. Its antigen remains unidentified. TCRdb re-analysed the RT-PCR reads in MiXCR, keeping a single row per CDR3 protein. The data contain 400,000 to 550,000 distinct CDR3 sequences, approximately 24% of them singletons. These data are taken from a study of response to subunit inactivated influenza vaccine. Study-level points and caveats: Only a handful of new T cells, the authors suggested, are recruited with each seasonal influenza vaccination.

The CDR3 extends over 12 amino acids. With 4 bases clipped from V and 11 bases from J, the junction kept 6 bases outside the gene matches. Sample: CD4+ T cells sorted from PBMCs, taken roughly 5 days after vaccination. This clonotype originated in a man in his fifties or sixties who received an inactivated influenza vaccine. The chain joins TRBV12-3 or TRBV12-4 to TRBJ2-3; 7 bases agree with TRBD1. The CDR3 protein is CASSSFGDRQYF. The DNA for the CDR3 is TGTGCCAGCAGTTCGTTTGGGGACAGGCAGTATTTT.